The sequence of this TCR beta chain was determined in a study of tumor and adjacent non-tumor tissue in lung cancer. Broader study findings: Normal lung showed higher cumulative top 100 clone frequency than tumor.

Trimming took off 10 bases at V and 6 bases at J, with 16 bases between the two ends. From germline, CDR1 is MNHNS and CDR2 SASEGT. This CDR3 is built from 12 residues. TCRbeta libraries were built with three rounds of nested PCR, modified from ARM-PCR. A single record per CDR3 protein comes from TCRdb applying MiXCR to the multiplex PCR reads. Of approximately 120,000 distinct CDR3 sequences in the sample, roughly 67% are singletons; the top ten hold roughly 13%. RNA was extracted from bulk tissue without any cell sorting. This clonotype was seen once. Its specificity is not known. Sequencing input: lung tumor tissue. The TCR originated in a man aged 30 to 39 with non-small cell lung cancer. The gene calls are TRBV6-1 and TRBJ2-7, with D unresolved. In DNA form, the CDR3 reads TGTGCCACTAAGGCTAACAGACTCGAGCAGTACTTC. Residues: CATKANRLEQYF.